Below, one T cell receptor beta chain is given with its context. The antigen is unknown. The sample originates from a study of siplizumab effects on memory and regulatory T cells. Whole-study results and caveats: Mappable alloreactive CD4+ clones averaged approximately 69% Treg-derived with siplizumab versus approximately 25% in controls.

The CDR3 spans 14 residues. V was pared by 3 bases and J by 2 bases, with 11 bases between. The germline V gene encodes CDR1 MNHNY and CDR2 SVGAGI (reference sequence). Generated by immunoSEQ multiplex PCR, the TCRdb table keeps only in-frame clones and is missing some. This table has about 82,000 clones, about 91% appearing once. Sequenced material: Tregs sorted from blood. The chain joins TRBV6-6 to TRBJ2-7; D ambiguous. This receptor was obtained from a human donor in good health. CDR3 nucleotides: TGTGCCAGCAGTTATGCAGGCTCTGCCTACGAGCAGTACTTC. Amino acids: CASSYAGSAYEQYF.